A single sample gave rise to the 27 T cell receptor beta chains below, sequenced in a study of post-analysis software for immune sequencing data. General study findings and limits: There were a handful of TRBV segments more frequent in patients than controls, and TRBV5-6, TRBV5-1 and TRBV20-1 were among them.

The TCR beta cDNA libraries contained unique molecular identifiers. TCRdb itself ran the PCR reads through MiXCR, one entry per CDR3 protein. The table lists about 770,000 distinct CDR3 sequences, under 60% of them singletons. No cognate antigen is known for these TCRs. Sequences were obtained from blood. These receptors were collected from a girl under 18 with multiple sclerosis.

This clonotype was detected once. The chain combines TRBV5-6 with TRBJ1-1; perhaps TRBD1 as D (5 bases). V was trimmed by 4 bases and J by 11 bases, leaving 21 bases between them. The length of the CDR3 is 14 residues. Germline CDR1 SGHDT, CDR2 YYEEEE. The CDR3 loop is CASSPSRGDLGAFF. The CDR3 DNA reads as TGTGCCAGCAGCCCCTCGAGGGGCGACCTGGGGGCTTTCTTT.

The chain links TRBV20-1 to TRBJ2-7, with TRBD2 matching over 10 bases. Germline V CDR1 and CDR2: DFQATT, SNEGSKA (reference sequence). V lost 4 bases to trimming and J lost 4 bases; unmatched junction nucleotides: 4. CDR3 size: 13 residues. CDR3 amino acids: CSATSGRVYEQYF. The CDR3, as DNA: TGCAGTGCTACCAGCGGGAGGGTGTACGAGCAGTACTTC.

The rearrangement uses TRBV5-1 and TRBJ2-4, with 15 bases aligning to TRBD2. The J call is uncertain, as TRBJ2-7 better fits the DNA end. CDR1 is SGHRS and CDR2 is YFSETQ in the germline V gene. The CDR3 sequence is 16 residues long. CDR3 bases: TGCGCCAGCAGCCCAGGGACTAGCGGGAGGTCCCACGAGCAGTACTTC. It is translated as CASSPGTSGRSHEQYF.

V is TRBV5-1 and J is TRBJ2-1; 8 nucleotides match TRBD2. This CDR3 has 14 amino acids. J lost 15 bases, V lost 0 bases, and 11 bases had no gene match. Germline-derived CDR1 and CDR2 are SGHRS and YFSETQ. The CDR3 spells CASSLAGSGVVPFF. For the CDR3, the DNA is TGCGCCAGCAGCTTGGCCGGTAGCGGGGTCGTTCCGTTCTTC.

The CDR3 protein is CSARTSGRHEQYF. CDR3 coding DNA: TGCAGTGCTCGGACTAGCGGGAGGCATGAGCAGTACTTC. This chain uses TRBV20-1 with TRBJ2-5; 14 nucleotides line up with TRBD2. CDR1 is DFQATT, CDR2 SNEGSKA, per germline (reference sequence). The V segment lost 5 bases and the J segment 11 bases; nucleotides outside the gene matches: 7. The CDR3 is 13 amino acids.

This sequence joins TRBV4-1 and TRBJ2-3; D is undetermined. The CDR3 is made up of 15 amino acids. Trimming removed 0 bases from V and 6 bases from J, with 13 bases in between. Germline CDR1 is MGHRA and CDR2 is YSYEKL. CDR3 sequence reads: CASSQELVAPDTQYF. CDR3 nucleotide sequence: TGCGCCAGCAGCCAAGAGCTAGTAGCTCCTGATACGCAGTATTTT.

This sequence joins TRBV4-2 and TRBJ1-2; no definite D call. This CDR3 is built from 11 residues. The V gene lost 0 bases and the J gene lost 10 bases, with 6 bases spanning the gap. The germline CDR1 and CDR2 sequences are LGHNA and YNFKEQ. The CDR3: CASSQDGHYTF. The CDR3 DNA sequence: TGTGCCAGCAGCCAAGACGGGCACTACACCTTC.

Written as DNA, the CDR3 is TGCAGCGTATATGGACTAGCGGGCTGGGATACGCAGTATTTT. Translated: CSVYGLAGWDTQYF. The V and J genes are TRBV29-1 and TRBJ2-3, with 11 bases identical to TRBD2. CDR1 and CDR2 (germline): SQVTM, ANQGSEA. V lost 6 bases to trimming and J lost 6 bases; unmatched junction nucleotides: 8. The CDR3 runs 14 residues.

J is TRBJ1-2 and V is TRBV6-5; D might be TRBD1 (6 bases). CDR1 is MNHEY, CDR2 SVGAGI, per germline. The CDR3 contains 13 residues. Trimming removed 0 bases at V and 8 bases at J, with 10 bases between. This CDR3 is CASSYSQGNGYTF. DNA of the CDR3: TGTGCCAGCAGTTACTCGCAGGGGAACGGCTACACCTTC.

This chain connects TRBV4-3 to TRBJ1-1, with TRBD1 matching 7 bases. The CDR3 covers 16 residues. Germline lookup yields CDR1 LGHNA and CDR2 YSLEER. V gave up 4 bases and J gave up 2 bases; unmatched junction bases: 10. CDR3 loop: CASSRTSGGANTEAFF. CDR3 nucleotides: TGCGCCAGCAGCCGAACTTCAGGGGGGGCTAACACTGAAGCTTTCTTT.

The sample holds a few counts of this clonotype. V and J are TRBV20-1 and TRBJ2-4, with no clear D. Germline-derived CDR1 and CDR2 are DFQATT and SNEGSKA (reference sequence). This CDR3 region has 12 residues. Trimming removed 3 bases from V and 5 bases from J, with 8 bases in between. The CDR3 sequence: CSARGIQNIQYF. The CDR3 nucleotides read TGCAGTGCTAGGGGGATCCAAAACATTCAGTACTTC.

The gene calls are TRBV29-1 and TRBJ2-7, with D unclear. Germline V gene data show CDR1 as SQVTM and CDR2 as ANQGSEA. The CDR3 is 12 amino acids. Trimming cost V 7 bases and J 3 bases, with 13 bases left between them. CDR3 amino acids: CSAIAADYEQYF. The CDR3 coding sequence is TGCAGCGCGATCGCGGCAGACTACGAGCAGTACTTC.

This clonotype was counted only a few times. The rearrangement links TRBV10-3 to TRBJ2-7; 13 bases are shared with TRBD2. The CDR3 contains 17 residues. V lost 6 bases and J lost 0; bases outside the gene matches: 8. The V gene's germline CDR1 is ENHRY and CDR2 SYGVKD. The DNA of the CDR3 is TGTGCCATCAGGCCGGGACTAGCGGGACTGGGCTCCTACGAGCAGTACTTC. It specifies CAIRPGLAGLGSYEQYF.

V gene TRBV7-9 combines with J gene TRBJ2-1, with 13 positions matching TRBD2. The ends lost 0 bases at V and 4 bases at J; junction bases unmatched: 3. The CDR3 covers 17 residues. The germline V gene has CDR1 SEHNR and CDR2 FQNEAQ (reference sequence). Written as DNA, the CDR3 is TGTGCCAGCAGCTTAGCCGGACTAGCGGGAGTGTACAATGAGCAGTTCTTC. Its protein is CASSLAGLAGVYNEQFF.

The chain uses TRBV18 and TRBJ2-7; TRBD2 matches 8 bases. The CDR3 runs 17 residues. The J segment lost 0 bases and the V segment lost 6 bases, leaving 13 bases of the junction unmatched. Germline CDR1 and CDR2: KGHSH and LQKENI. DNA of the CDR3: TGTGCCAGCTCTCCCCAAGGGGGTAGCGGGAACTCCTACGAGCAGTACTTC. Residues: CASSPQGGSGNSYEQYF.

CDR3 region: CASSSRQTSGNADAEYF. In DNA, the CDR3 is TGTGCCAGCAGTTCCCGCCAGACTAGCGGGAACGCAGATGCGGAGTATTTT. The chain has TRBV12-3 or TRBV12-4 and TRBJ2-3; 11 bases agree with TRBD2. The CDR3 is made up of 17 amino acids. V dropped 4 bases and J dropped 13; count of bases not matched to a gene: 19.

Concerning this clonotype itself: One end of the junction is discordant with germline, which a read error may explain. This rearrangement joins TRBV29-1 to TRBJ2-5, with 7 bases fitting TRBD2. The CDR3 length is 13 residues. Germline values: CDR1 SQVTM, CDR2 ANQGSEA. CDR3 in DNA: TGCAGCGTTCCCGGGGGGATACAGGAGATCCAGTACTTC. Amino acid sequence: CSVPGGIQEIQYF.

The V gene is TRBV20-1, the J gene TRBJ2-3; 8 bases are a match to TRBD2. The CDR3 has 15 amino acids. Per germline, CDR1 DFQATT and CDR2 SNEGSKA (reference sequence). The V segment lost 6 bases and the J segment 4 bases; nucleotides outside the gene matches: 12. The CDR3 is CSALGLAWSPDTQYF. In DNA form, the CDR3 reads TGCAGTGCCCTCGGACTAGCATGGAGTCCAGATACGCAGTATTTT.

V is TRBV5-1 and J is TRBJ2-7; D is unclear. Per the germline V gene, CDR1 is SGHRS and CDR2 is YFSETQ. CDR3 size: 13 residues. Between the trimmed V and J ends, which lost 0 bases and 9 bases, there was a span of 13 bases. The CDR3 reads CASSLADGEAQYF. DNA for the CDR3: TGCGCCAGCAGCTTGGCAGACGGCGAAGCGCAGTACTTC.

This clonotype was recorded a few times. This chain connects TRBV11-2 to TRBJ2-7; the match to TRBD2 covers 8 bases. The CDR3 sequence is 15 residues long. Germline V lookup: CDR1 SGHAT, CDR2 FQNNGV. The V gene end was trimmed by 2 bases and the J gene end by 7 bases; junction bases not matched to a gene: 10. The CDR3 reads CASSLNTGGPGEQYF. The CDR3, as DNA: TGTGCCAGCAGCTTAAATACGGGAGGGCCGGGGGAGCAGTACTTC.

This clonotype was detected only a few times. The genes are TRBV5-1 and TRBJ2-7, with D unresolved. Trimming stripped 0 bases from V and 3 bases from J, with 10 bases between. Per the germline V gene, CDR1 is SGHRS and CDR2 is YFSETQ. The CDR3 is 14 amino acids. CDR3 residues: CASSLGGRNYEQYF. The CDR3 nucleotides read TGCGCCAGCAGCTTGGGTGGTAGGAACTACGAGCAGTACTTC.

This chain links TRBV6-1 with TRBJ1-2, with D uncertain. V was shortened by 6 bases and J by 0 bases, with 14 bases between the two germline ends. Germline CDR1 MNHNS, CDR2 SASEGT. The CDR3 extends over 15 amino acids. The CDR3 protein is CASRGSPIANYGYTF. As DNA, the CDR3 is TGTGCCAGCAGGGGCAGCCCAATAGCTAACTATGGCTACACCTTC.

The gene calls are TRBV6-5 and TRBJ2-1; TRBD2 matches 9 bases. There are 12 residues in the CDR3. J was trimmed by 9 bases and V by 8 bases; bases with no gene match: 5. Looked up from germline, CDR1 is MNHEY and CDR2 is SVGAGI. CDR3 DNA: TGTGCCAGCCCCAAGACTAGCGGTGAGCAGTTCTTC. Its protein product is CASPKTSGEQFF.

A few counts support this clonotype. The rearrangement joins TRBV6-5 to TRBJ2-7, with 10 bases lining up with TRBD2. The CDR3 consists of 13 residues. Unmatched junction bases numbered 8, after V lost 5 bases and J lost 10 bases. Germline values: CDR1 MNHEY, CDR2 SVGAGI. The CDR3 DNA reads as TGTGCCAGCAGTACCCGACTAGCGGGCTTCCAGTACTTC. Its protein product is CASSTRLAGFQYF.

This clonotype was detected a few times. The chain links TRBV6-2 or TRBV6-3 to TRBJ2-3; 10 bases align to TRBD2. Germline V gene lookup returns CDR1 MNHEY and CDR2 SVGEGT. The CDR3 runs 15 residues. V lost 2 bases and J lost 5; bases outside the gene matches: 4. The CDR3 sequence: CASSYRLAGIDTQYF. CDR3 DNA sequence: TGTGCCAGCAGTTACCGACTAGCGGGCATAGATACGCAGTATTTT.

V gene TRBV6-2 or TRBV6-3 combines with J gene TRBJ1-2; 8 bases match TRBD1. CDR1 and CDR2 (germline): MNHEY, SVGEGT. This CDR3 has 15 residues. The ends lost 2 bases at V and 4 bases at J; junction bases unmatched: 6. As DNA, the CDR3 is TGTGCCAGCAGTTACGGTACAGGGGGGAGCTATGGCTACACCTTC. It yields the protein CASSYGTGGSYGYTF.

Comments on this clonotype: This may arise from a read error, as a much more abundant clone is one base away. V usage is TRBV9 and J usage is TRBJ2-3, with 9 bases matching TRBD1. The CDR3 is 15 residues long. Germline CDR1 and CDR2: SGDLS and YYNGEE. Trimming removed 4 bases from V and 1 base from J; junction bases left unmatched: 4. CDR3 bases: TGTGCCAGCAGCCTATGGACAGGGGGCACAGATACGCAGTATTTT. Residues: CASSLWTGGTDTQYF. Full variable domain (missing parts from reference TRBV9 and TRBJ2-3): DSGVTQTPKHLITATGQRVTLRCSPRSGDLSVYWYQQSLDQGLQFLIQYYNGEERAKGNILERFSAQQFPDLHSELNLSSLELGDSALYFCASSLWTGGTDTQYFGPGTRLTVL.